These 8 T cell receptor beta chains originate from one sample sequenced in a study of T cell clonality in common variable immunodeficiency. The assay was immunoSEQ multiplex PCR, and TCRdb's table has in-frame clones only and misses some. Singletons are absent from the sample, which has about 45,000 clones. Sequenced input: peripheral blood mononuclear cells. The receptors were sampled from a person aged 18 to 75 in good health.

This clone came up many times. Sequencing ends 3 residues short of the CDR3 end; the germline J gene provides the rest. V and J are TRBV11-2 and TRBJ2-5; 8 nucleotides agree with TRBD1. The ends lost 5 bases at V and 4 bases at J; junction bases unmatched: 6. This CDR3 has 14 amino acids. Germline lookup yields CDR1 SGHAT and CDR2 FQNNGV. The chain's CDR3 is CASSQDRVGETQYF. The CDR3 DNA, read in part, is TGTGCCAGCAGCCAGGACAGGGTGGGAGAGACC.

This clone was observed many times. The CDR3 end falls 3 residues outside the read, so it is completed with the germline J gene. The rearrangement links TRBV12-5 to TRBJ2-3, with 9 bases lining up with TRBD2. The CDR3 totals 16 residues. The germline V gene encodes CDR1 LGHNT and CDR2 FRNRAP. V lost 7 bases, J lost 0 bases, and 8 bases stayed unmatched. CDR3 sequence reads: CASASGLATSTDTQYF. Incomplete CDR3 DNA: TGTGCTAGTGCCAGTGGACTAGCGACTAGCACAGATACG.

This clone was counted many times. With the read ending 3 residues before the CDR3 end, the germline J gene is used to fill in that end. This chain connects TRBV7-8 to TRBJ1-2; D not certain. The germline gives CDR1 SGHVS, CDR2 FQNEAQ. The CDR3 is made up of 14 amino acids. The V end lost 0 bases, the J end lost 5 bases, and 10 bases lay between the germline ends. The CDR3 spells CASSLAGEVYGYTF. The covered CDR3 bases are TGTGCCAGCAGCTTAGCCGGGGAGGTTTATGGC.

The table lists this clone with many counts. The missing CDR3 end, 3 residues past where the read stops, is filled in from the germline J gene. The same CDR3 is also encoded by other DNA sequences in this sample. The chain combines TRBV18 with TRBJ2-7; 12 bases line up with TRBD1. Unmatched junction bases numbered 2, after V lost 3 bases and J lost 5 bases. This CDR3 comprises 14 residues. Germline V gene sequence: CDR1 KGHSH, CDR2 LQKENI. CDR3 amino acids: CASSPGTGGDEQYF. CDR3 DNA (partial): TGTGCCAGCTCACCCGGGACAGGGGGCGACGAG.

Ten or more counts support this clone. The read terminates 3 residues ahead of where the CDR3 ends, so the germline J gene completes it. The rearrangement joins TRBV2 to TRBJ2-5; D is ambiguous. V lost 7 bases and J 2 bases, leaving 8 bases between the germline ends. CDR3 length: 12 amino acids. Germline CDR1 is SNHLY and CDR2 is FYNNEI. The CDR3 region is CASTARQETQYF. CDR3 DNA (partial): TGTGCCAGCACGGCTAGGCAAGAGACC.

The sample holds many counts of this clone. The CDR3 end falls 3 residues outside the read, so it is completed with the germline J gene. The rearrangement uses TRBV5-5 and TRBJ1-2; TRBD1 might be the D (6 bases). This CDR3 is 13 amino acids long. Germline values: CDR1 SGHKS, CDR2 YYEKEE (reference sequence). This CDR3 is CASSDRPRDDYTF. CDR3 DNA, as far as it was read: TGTGCCAGCAGTGACAGGCCGAGGGACGAC.

This clone has at least ten counts. The DNA ends 3 residues before the CDR3 does, and the rest of the CDR3 is filled in from the germline J gene. The chain links TRBV12-3 or TRBV12-4 to TRBJ1-1; no reliable D call. V was trimmed by 2 bases and J by 1 base, leaving 5 bases between them. There are 13 residues in the CDR3. CDR3 amino acids: CASSLSRNTEAFF. The DNA read from the CDR3 is TGTGCCAGCAGTTTAAGTAGGAACACTGAA.

The table lists this clone with a few counts. The read terminates 3 residues ahead of where the CDR3 ends, so the germline J gene completes it. The chain recombines TRBV7-8 with TRBJ2-5, with 8 bases lining up with TRBD2. V shed 8 bases, J shed 4 bases, and the junction held 12 bases outside the gene matches. CDR3 length: 15 amino acids. CDR1 is SGHVS and CDR2 is FQNEAQ in the germline V gene. CDR3 region: CASLAGGISRETQYF. Incomplete CDR3 DNA: TGTGCCAGCTTGGCGGGGGGCATCAGTCGAGAGACC.